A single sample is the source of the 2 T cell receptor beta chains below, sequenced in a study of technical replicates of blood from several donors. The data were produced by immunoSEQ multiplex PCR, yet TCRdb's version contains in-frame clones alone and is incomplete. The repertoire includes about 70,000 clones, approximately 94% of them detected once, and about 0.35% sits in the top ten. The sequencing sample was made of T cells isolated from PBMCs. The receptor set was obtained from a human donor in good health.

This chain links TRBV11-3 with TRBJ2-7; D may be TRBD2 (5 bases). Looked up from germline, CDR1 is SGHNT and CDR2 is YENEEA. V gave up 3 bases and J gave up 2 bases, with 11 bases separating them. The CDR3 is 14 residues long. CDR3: CASSLISATYEQYF. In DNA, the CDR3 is TGTGCCAGCAGCTTGATTAGCGCAACCTACGAGCAGTACTTC.

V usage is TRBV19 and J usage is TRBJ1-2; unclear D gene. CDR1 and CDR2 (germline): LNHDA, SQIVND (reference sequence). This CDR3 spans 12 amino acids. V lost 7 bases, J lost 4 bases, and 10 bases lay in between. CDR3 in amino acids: CASKAGIYGYTF. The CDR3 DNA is TGTGCCAGTAAGGCAGGAATCTATGGCTACACCTTC.